What follows describes a single T cell receptor beta chain. Its antigen remains unidentified. RNA was extracted with the RNeasy kit, and a quantity of about 0.45 to 1 ug was reverse transcribed using random hexamers. TCR beta CDR3 was amplified by immunoSEQ covering 54 Vbeta and 13 Jbeta. Each CDR3 protein gets one entry after TCRdb re-called the immunoSEQ multiplex PCR reads with MiXCR. Of about 180,000 distinct CDR3 sequences in the sample, around 96% were seen once. This specimen belongs to a study of CD8 T cells in Susac syndrome. Study-wide points: The CD4+ T cell repertoires, which came from Susac syndrome patients, showed no sign of clonal expansion.

TCR beta sequences were obtained from blood CD8+ and CD4+ T cells. TEMRA cells were enriched by FACS, while CD8+ and CD4+ T cells were obtained through a negative isolation that was performed magnetically. The CDR3 runs 15 residues. V shed 6 bases and J 3 bases; nucleotides not matched to a gene: 12. Germline values: CDR1 SQVTM, CDR2 ANQGSEA. Sequences were obtained from CD4+ T cells from PBMCs. The gene calls are TRBV29-1 and TRBJ2-5, with 8 bases that match TRBD1. The receptor comes from a human donor with Susac syndrome. CDR3 protein: CSVGPQGAREETQYF. CDR3 nucleotides: TGCAGCGTGGGGCCCCAGGGGGCGCGTGAAGAGACCCAGTACTTC.